Sequencing of this TCR beta chain was carried out in a study of blood T cell repertoires in COVID-19. Study details: The origin of the acute and convalescent COVID-19 samples was the United States, Italy and Spain. Sources were T cells, B-cell-depleted T cells, or PBMCs; the material itself was cDNA or gDNA.

Study processing details: Amplification from reference gene primers served as the basis for estimated nucleated cell counts. Profiling relied on immunoSEQ multiplex PCR, and the TCRdb table lists in-frame clones only, not all of them. V and J calls and clone size come straight from that table; D and trimming were deduced from the DNA. Of 410,000 or so clones listed, 70% to 90% are singletons. The trim removed 2 bases at V and 2 bases at J, leaving 3 bases unmatched. Germline CDR1 is MNHEY and CDR2 is SMNVEV (reference sequence). The CDR3 loop spans 14 amino acids. As concerns this clone: Other DNA sequences in this specimen translate into the identical CDR3.

Followed longitudinally, the Seattle patients had been enrolled during active infection. The rearrangement joins TRBV27 to TRBJ2-7; TRBD1 matches 7 bases. The source material was peripheral blood. The receptor comes from a woman in her thirties or forties with COVID-19, enrolled during active disease. CDR3 loop: CASSLDRATYEQYF. Here the CDR3 DNA reads TGTGCCAGCAGTTTAGACAGGGCAACCTACGAGCAGTACTTC.